These T cell receptor beta chains were read from a single sample in a study of blood T cells in healthy people across ages. TCRdb used MiXCR to reprocess the 5' RACE reads, holding one entry per CDR3 protein. Of roughly 730,000 distinct CDR3 sequences listed, 56% are singletons. Sequences were obtained from blood. The source of these receptors is a middle-aged man in good health. Both conserved end residues are part of each CDR3. D genes are given only for firm matches. Size tells how often a clone was seen (once, few, many) or the class of an expanded clone, and some rows leave it out.

clone size: NA
D gene: NA
CDR3 length: 13
J gene: TRBJ2-5
V gene: TRBV20-1
CDR3 DNA: TGCAGTGCTAGAGGGACAACCCAAGAGACCCAGTACTTC
CDR3 protein: CSARGTTQETQYF

clone size: few
D gene: TRBD2
CDR3 length: 13
J gene: TRBJ2-3
V gene: TRBV28
CDR3 DNA: TGTGCCAGCAGCTCCCCGTCCCGGGAGGCGCAGTATTTT
CDR3 protein: CASSSPSREAQYF

clone size: few
D gene: NA
CDR3 length: 14
J gene: TRBJ2-7
V gene: TRBV20-1
CDR3 DNA: TGCAGTGCTAGAAAGAGCGAGAGCTCCTACGAGCAGTACTTC
CDR3 protein: CSARKSESSYEQYF

clone size: few
D gene: NA
CDR3 length: 12
J gene: TRBJ2-3
V gene: TRBV7-3
CDR3 DNA: TGTGCCAGCAGCGGAAGTTCAGATACGCAGTATTTT
CDR3 protein: CASSGSSDTQYF

clone size: NA
D gene: NA
CDR3 length: 14
J gene: TRBJ2-5
V gene: TRBV7-3
CDR3 DNA: TGTGCCAGCAGCTTAATTGGGGGTGCGGAGACCCAGTACTTC
CDR3 protein: CASSLIGGAETQYF

clone size: NA
D gene: TRBD2
CDR3 length: 15
J gene: TRBJ2-7
V gene: TRBV14
CDR3 DNA: TGTGCCAGCAGCCAAGATATAAGCGGGGTGCACGAGCAGTACTTC
CDR3 protein: CASSQDISGVHEQYF

clone size: NA
D gene: TRBD2
CDR3 length: 19
J gene: TRBJ2-1
V gene: TRBV7-9
CDR3 DNA: TGTGCCAGCAGCCCAGCAGGTGGGCTAGCGGGGGCCCCTGGGAATGAGCAGTTCTTC
CDR3 protein: CASSPAGGLAGAPGNEQFF

clone size: few
D gene: TRBD1
CDR3 length: 16
J gene: TRBJ1-4
V gene: TRBV5-1
CDR3 DNA: TGCGCCAGTACCGGGACAGGGGGAGCAACTAATGAAAAACTGTTTTTT
CDR3 protein: CASTGTGGATNEKLFF

clone size: few
D gene: NA
CDR3 length: 15
J gene: TRBJ2-5
V gene: TRBV12-3/TRBV12-4
CDR3 DNA: TGTGCCAGCAGTTACCTTGGCAGGGGATACGAGACCCAGTACTTC
CDR3 protein: CASSYLGRGYETQYF

clone size: NA
D gene: TRBD1
CDR3 length: 13
J gene: TRBJ1-5
V gene: TRBV30
CDR3 DNA: TGTGCCCATGGACAGGGGGCAGAACAGCCCCAGCATTTT
CDR3 protein: CAHGQGAEQPQHF

clone size: NA
D gene: NA
CDR3 length: 14
J gene: TRBJ2-7
V gene: TRBV4-1
CDR3 DNA: TGCGCCAGCAGCGCCCGGGACATGAACTACGAGCAGTACTTC
CDR3 protein: CASSARDMNYEQYF

clone size: NA
D gene: NA
CDR3 length: 15
J gene: TRBJ2-3
V gene: TRBV10-3
CDR3 DNA: TGTGCCATCAGTCAAATCAGGCTTAGCACAGATACGCAGTATTTT
CDR3 protein: CAISQIRLSTDTQYF

clone size: NA
D gene: NA
CDR3 length: 14
J gene: TRBJ2-1
V gene: TRBV7-8
CDR3 DNA: TGTGCCAGCAGCCAACTCGGCTCCTACAATGAGCAGTTCTTC
CDR3 protein: CASSQLGSYNEQFF